These T cell receptor beta chains were read from a single sample in a study of T cell changes during pregnancy in multiple sclerosis. TCRdb keeps only in-frame clones here, not all; method: immunoSEQ multiplex PCR. This table holds tens of thousands of clones, 70% to 90% found once. The material sequenced was peripheral blood, taken before pregnancy. The receptors were sampled from a female donor with multiple sclerosis, enrolled in a pregnancy study. Each CDR3 is given with its conserved first and last residue. D genes are given only for firm matches. Not every row has a clone size; where given, it reads once, few, many or a size class.

cdr3_length	clone_size	d_call	v_call	j_call	cdr3_nt	cdr3_aa
13	.	.	TRBV7-2	TRBJ1-5	TGTGCCAGCAGCCCCGCGACAGCTCAGCCCCAGCATTTT	CASSPATAQPQHF
17	.	.	TRBV5-1	TRBJ1-1	TGCGCCAGCAGCTTGAAGTCGGGAGTGGGGCAGAACACTGAAGCTTTCTTT	CASSLKSGVGQNTEAFF
16	.	TRBD1	TRBV7-9	TRBJ2-1	TGTGCCAGCAGCTTCCTAGGACAGGGAGGTTTGGATGAGCAGTTCTTC	CASSFLGQGGLDEQFF
14	.	.	TRBV6-5	TRBJ1-5	TGTGCCAGCAGTTACTCTAGAGTCAATCAGCCCCAGCATTTT	CASSYSRVNQPQHF
14	.	.	TRBV7-2	TRBJ2-7	TGTGCCAGCAGCCCTTACAGGGACCTCTACGAGCAGTACTTC	CASSPYRDLYEQYF
13	.	TRBD1	TRBV11-2	TRBJ2-7	TGTGCCAGCAGCGGGACAGGGGACAGCGAGCAGTACTTC	CASSGTGDSEQYF
14	.	.	TRBV30	TRBJ1-1	TGTGCCTGGAGTGAATGGCAGGGCGCCACTGAAGCTTTCTTT	CAWSEWQGATEAFF
16	.	.	TRBV28	TRBJ2-7	TGTGCCAGCAGTTCGGCAGCAGAAGCCGGGGTCTACGAGCAGTACTTC	CASSSAAEAGVYEQYF
13	.	.	TRBV29-1	TRBJ1-6	TGCAGCGTCAGTCGGACATTTAATTCACCCCTCCACTTT	CSVSRTFNSPLHF
17	.	TRBD2	TRBV7-2	TRBJ2-1	TGTGCCAGCAGCTTAGGTGGTCTAGCGGGAGGTTTTAATGAGCAGTTCTTC	CASSLGGLAGGFNEQFF
19	.	TRBD2	TRBV4-1	TRBJ2-5	TGCGCCAGCAGCCAAGATCCCGGGACTAGCGGGGGGGCGTGGGAGACCCAGTACTTC	CASSQDPGTSGGAWETQYF
15	.	TRBD1	TRBV30	TRBJ1-1	TGTGCCTGGACCCGAGGACAGGGCATGAACACTGAAGCTTTCTTT	CAWTRGQGMNTEAFF
15	.	.	TRBV2	TRBJ2-5	TGTGCCAGCAGTGAACGGAGGGGGGGCGGTGAGACCCAGTACTTC	CASSERRGGGETQYF
14	.	.	TRBV9	TRBJ1-1	TGTGCCAGCAGCGTGGGGGGGGCGTGGACTGAAGCTTTCTTT	CASSVGGAWTEAFF
15	.	.	TRBV27	TRBJ2-7	TGTGCCAGCAGGACTACGACAGGAGATTATTACGAGCAGTACTTC	CASRTTTGDYYEQYF
12	once	.	TRBV6-6	TRBJ2-7	TGTGCCAGCACACAGGGATCCTACGAGCAGTACTTC	CASTQGSYEQYF
14	.	.	TRBV14	TRBJ2-2	TGTGCCAGCAGCCCAGATCCAGAAACCGGGGAGCTGTTTTTT	CASSPDPETGELFF
17	once	TRBD2	TRBV5-4	TRBJ2-5	TGTGCCAGCAGCTTAACCCAGACTAGCGGGAGAGGAGAGACCCAGTACTTC	CASSLTQTSGRGETQYF
16	.	TRBD2	TRBV7-2	TRBJ2-3	TGTGCCAGCAGCCCACAGACTAGCGGGAGAGGAGATACGCAGTATTTT	CASSPQTSGRGDTQYF
18	.	.	TRBV13	TRBJ2-6	TGTGCCAGCAGCCGTTGGAGCCCAAGGAGCTCTGGGGCCAACGTCCTGACTTTC	CASSRWSPRSSGANVLTF
13	.	.	TRBV12-5	TRBJ2-1	TGTGCTAGTGGCTGGACTCAACGCAATGAGCAGTTCTTC	CASGWTQRNEQFF
15	.	TRBD1	TRBV6-1	TRBJ1-2	TGTGCCAGCAGGTCCGGGACAGCCGATAACTATGGCTACACCTTC	CASRSGTADNYGYTF
13	.	.	TRBV13	TRBJ2-1	TGTGCCAGCAGCCCGTCCAGGCCGAATGAGCAGTTCTTC	CASSPSRPNEQFF
15	.	TRBD2	TRBV7-2	TRBJ2-1	TGTGCCAGCAGCTTAGGACTAGCGGGAGTGGGTGAGCAGTTCTTC	CASSLGLAGVGEQFF
13	.	.	TRBV7-7	TRBJ2-2	TGTGCCAGCAGGCCTAGGTGGGCCGGGGAGCTGTTTTTT	CASRPRWAGELFF
13	.	TRBD1	TRBV6-5	TRBJ1-2	TGTGCCAGCAGTTTCGGGACAGGGGATGGCTACACCTTC	CASSFGTGDGYTF
14	few	.	TRBV5-4	TRBJ1-2	TGTGCCAGCAGACAGGACATGCCTAACTATGGCTACACCTTC	CASRQDMPNYGYTF
12	.	.	TRBV10-1	TRBJ2-7	TGCGCCAGCAATGGGGGCGACTACGAGCAGTACTTC	CASNGGDYEQYF
18	.	.	TRBV27	TRBJ2-1	TGTGCCAGCAGTTTATCGCCCGGGACAGGGACTAGGGGCAATGAGCAGTTCTTC	CASSLSPGTGTRGNEQFF